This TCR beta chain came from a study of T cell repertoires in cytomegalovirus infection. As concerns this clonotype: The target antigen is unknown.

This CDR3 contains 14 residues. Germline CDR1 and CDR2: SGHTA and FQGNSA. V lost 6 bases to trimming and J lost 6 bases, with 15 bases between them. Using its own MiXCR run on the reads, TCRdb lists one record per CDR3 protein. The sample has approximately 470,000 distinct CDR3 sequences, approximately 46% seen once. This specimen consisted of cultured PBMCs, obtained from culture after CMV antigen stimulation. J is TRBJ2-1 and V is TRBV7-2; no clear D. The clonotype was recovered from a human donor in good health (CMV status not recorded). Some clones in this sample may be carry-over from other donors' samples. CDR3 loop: CASRTRFLGNEQFF. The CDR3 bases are TGTGCCAGCAGGACGAGATTTCTAGGCAATGAGCAGTTCTTC.